This T cell receptor beta chain was found in a study of response to subunit inactivated influenza vaccine. General observations from the study: Authors suggested few new T cells are recruited by each seasonal influenza vaccination.

In its sample, this clonotype was seen a few times. What it recognizes is unknown. CDR3 size: 12 residues. The junction had 5 bases not matched to a gene; V was cut back by 10 bases and J by 3 bases. In germline, CDR1 is ENHRY, CDR2 SYGVKD. TCRdb redid the calling of the RT-PCR reads with MiXCR, one entry per CDR3 protein. This table holds about 500,000 distinct CDR3 sequences, 13% found once. This TCR was recovered from a man in his forties or fifties who received an inactivated influenza vaccine. This chain joins TRBV10-3 and TRBJ2-7; 8 bases are shared with TRBD2. The sequenced sample was PBMCs from blood, obtained 35 to 45 days after vaccination. DNA of the CDR3: TGTGCCAGCCTTAGCGGGAACTACGAGCAGTACTTC. Its translation: CASLSGNYEQYF.